These T cell receptor beta chains were read from a single sample in a study of blood T cell repertoires in COVID-19. Sequencing used immunoSEQ multiplex PCR; TCRdb keeps in-frame clones, though not all of them. The sample consists of 100,000 to 150,000 clones, 82% of them appearing once. Sequencing was performed on peripheral blood. These receptors were collected from a woman aged 65 to 85 with acute or convalescent COVID-19. Both conserved end residues are trimmed from each CDR3. The size entry is marked missing in some rows and otherwise reads once, few, many or a size class.

V: TRBV2
size: .
CDR3: ASSRTGTFQPQH

V: TRBV6-5
size: few
CDR3: ASSYGLTNEQF

V: TRBV30
size: .
CDR3: AWSKRSNTEAF

V: TRBV12-3/TRBV12-4
size: .
CDR3: ASTQTVNEKLF

V: TRBV7-2
size: .
CDR3: ASSVEGGNQPQH

V: TRBV6-1
size: .
CDR3: ASSEGSGGSYEQY

V: TRBV19
size: .
CDR3: ASSRRTANTEAF

V: TRBV24-1
size: .
CDR3: ATSGGPDQETQY

V: TRBV24-1
size: .
CDR3: ATCPQGNYGYT

V: TRBV4-3
size: .
CDR3: ASSQDRGTGNRGEQF

V: TRBV7-2
size: .
CDR3: ASSLGMRETQY

V: TRBV7-3
size: .
CDR3: ASSLQDRTNEKLF

V: TRBV4-1
size: .
CDR3: ASSQPPGGGLNTEAF

V: TRBV29-1
size: .
CDR3: SVWTGQVGNTIY

V: TRBV2
size: .
CDR3: ASSRSSGGTDTQY

V: TRBV13
size: .
CDR3: ASSLEHTGELF

V: TRBV9
size: once
CDR3: ASSVSRGRNTEAF

V: TRBV12-3/TRBV12-4
size: .
CDR3: ASRGGMRQPQH

V: TRBV6-4
size: .
CDR3: ASSDDGNDGYT

V: TRBV7-9
size: .
CDR3: ASSLTGHQAF

V: TRBV5-6
size: .
CDR3: ASSGDRGNYGYT

V: TRBV11-3
size: .
CDR3: ASSPGTGFYEQY

V: TRBV2
size: .
CDR3: ASMERGAKNIQY

V: TRBV5-4
size: .
CDR3: ASSSTSGYSNEQF

V: TRBV6-1
size: .
CDR3: ASSEVTGGIAKNIQY

V: TRBV4-3
size: .
CDR3: ASSHSDRGTYEQY

V: TRBV11-2
size: once
CDR3: ASSLFIIGGAYGYT

V: TRBV7-2
size: few
CDR3: ASSFARGLTEAF

V: TRBV5-6
size: once
CDR3: ASSSPSGGVYNEQF

V: TRBV5-6
size: .
CDR3: ASSDRNGYT

V: TRBV7-2
size: once
CDR3: ASSLETLYNEQF

V: TRBV5-1
size: .
CDR3: ASSLGQRTDTQY